The 6 T cell receptor beta chains presented below share a single source sample, sequenced in a study of early T cells in non-severe SARS-CoV-2 infection. TCRdb reprocessed the 5' RACE reads with MiXCR, giving one entry per CDR3 protein. The profile shows 25,000 to 35,000 distinct CDR3 sequences, approximately 5% of them singletons. Sequenced: whole blood. The receptors stem from an adult who was a healthcare worker with PCR-confirmed SARS-CoV-2 infection or an uninfected control (not recorded which).

This clonotype appeared many times. The rearrangement uses TRBV20-1 and TRBJ2-7, with TRBD1 as a possible D gene (6 bases). CDR1 and CDR2 (germline): DFQATT, SNEGSKA (reference sequence). This CDR3 contains 16 residues. V gave up 1 base and J gave up 0 bases, with 16 bases separating them. The CDR3: CSARGPDRGSSYEQYV. The DNA for the CDR3 is TGCAGTGCTAGAGGCCCGGACAGAGGAAGCTCCTACGAGCAGTACGTC.

This clonotype was recorded many times. This chain links TRBV11-2 with TRBJ2-7; D gene ambiguous. The CDR3 totals 13 residues. Trimming removed 6 bases at V and 2 bases at J, with 11 bases between. Germline assignment: CDR1 SGHAT and CDR2 FQNNGV. The CDR3 nucleotides read TGTGCCAGCAGTCCCGGACCGACCTACGAGCAGTACGTC. Translation: CASSPGPTYEQYV.

This clonotype was seen many times. This rearrangement joins TRBV7-9 to TRBJ1-1, with D tentatively TRBD1 (5 bases). The CDR3 has 12 amino acids. Germline-derived CDR1 and CDR2 are SEHNR and FQNEAQ (reference sequence). Trimming pared 6 bases from V and 4 bases from J, leaving 9 bases between. CDR3 sequence reads: CASRAGTTEAFF. DNA for the CDR3: TGTGCCAGCAGGGCAGGGACCACTGAAGCTTTCTTT.

This sequence joins TRBV23-1 and TRBJ2-5, with 9 bases that match TRBD2. TRBV23-1 is recorded as an ORF, its role being uncertain. V lost 4 bases to trimming and J lost 2 bases; unmatched junction nucleotides: 17. CDR3 size: 19 residues. CDR3 bases: TGCGCCAGCAGTCCTTTTCGATTAGCGGGAGAAACACTTCAAGAGACCCAGTACTTC. Residues: CASSPFRLAGETLQETQYF.

This clonotype was counted many times. The genes are TRBV7-9 and TRBJ2-1; a weak D match, TRBD2 (5 bases). Germline V CDR1 and CDR2: SEHNR, FQNEAQ (reference sequence). The V and J ends lost 5 bases and 6 bases respectively, with 8 bases between them. This CDR3 region has 12 residues. CDR3 protein: CASSTEGNEQFF. CDR3 DNA: TGTGCCAGCAGCACCGAGGGCAATGAGCAGTTCTTC.

This clonotype was observed many times. J is TRBJ2-1 and V is TRBV20-1, with a tentative D call TRBD2 (6 bases). Germline V CDR1 and CDR2: DFQATT, SNEGSKA (reference sequence). Trimming cost V 1 base and J 8 bases, with 15 bases left between them. This CDR3 contains 14 residues. The CDR3 DNA is TGCAGTGCTAGAGCCGGGGGAGTGGAAGATGAGCAGTTCTTC. This gives the protein CSARAGGVEDEQFF.